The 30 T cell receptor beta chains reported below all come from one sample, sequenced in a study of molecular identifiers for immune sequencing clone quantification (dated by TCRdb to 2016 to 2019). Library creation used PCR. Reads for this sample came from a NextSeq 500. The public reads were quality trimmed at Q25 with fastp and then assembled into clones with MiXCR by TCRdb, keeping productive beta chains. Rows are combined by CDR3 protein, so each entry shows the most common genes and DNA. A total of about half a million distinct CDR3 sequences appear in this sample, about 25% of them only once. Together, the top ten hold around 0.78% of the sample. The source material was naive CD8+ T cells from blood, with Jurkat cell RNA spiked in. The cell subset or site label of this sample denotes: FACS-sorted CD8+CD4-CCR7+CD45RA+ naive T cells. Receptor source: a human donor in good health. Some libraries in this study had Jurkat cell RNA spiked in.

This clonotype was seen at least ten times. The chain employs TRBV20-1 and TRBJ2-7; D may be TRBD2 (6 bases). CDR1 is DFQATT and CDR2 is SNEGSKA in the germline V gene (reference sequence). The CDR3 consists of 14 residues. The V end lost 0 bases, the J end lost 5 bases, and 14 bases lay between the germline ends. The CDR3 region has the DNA TGCAGTGCTAGAGATTTTGCGGGGACGGACGAGCAGTACTTC. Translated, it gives CSARDFAGTDEQYF.

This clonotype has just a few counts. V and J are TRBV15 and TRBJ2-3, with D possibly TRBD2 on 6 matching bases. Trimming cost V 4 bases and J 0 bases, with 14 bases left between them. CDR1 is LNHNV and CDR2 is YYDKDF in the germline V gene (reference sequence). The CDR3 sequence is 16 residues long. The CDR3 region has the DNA TGTGCCACCAGCAATCTAAGGACTACTAGCACAGATACGCAGTATTTT. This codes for CATSNLRTTSTDTQYF. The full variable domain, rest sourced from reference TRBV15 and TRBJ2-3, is DAMVIQNPRYQVTQFGKPVTLSCSQTLNHNVMYWYQQKSSQAPKLLFHYYDKDFNNEADTPDNFQSRRPNTSFCFLDIRSPGLGDTAMYLCATSNLRTTSTDTQYFGPGTRLTVL.

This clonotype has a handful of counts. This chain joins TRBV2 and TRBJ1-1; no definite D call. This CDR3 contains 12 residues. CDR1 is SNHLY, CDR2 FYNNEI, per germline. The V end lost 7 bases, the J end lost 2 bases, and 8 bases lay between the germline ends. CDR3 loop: CASTWTNTEAFF. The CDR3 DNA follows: TGTGCCAGCACCTGGACCAACACTGAAGCTTTCTTT.

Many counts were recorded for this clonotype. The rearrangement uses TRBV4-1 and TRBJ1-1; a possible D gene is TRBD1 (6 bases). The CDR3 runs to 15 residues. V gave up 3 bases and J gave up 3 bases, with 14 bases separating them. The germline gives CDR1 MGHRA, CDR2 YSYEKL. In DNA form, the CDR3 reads TGCGCCAGCAGCCATGGTCTGGGGGCGGACACTGAAGCTTTCTTT. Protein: CASSHGLGADTEAFF.

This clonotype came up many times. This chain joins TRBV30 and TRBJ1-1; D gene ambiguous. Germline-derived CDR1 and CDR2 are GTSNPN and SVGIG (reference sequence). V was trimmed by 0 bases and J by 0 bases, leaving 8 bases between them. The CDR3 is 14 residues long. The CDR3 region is CAWSVVLMNTEAFF. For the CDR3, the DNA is TGTGCCTGGAGTGTTGTACTCATGAACACTGAAGCTTTCTTT.

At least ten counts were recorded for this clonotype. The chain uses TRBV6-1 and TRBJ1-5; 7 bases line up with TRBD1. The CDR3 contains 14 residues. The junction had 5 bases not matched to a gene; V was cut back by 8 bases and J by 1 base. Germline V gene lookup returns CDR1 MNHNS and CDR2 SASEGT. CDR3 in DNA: TGTGCCAGCCGCAAGACAGGGAGCAATCAGCCCCAGCATTTT. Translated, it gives CASRKTGSNQPQHF.

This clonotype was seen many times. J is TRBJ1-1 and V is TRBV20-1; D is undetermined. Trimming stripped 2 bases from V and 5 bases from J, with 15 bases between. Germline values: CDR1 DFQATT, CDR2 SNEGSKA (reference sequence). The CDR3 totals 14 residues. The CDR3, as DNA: TGCAGTGCTAGACTGGCCAGAATGGATACTGAAGCTTTCTTT. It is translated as CSARLARMDTEAFF.

The CDR3, as DNA: TGCGCCAGCAGCCAGGGACTAGCGGGTTCAGAGCAGTACTTC. It is translated as CASSQGLAGSEQYF. V gene TRBV4-1 combines with J gene TRBJ2-7, with TRBD2 matching over 12 bases. The trim removed 3 bases at V and 7 bases at J, leaving 4 bases unmatched. Per the germline V gene, CDR1 is MGHRA and CDR2 is YSYEKL. The length of the CDR3 is 14 residues.

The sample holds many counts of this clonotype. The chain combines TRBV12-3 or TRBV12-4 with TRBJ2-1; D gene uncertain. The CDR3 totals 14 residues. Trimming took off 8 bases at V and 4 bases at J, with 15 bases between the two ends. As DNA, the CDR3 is TGTGCCAGCCGTGTGCTGGGCCCATACAATGAGCAGTTCTTC. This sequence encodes CASRVLGPYNEQFF.

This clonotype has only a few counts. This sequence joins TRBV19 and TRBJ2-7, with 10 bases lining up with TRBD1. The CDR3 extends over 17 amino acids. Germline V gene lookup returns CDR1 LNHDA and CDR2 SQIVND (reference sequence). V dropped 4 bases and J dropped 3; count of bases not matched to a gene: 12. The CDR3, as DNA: TGTGCCAGTAGTAGGGACAGGGGTCCCGGGGGCCACTACGAGCAGTACTTC. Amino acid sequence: CASSRDRGPGGHYEQYF.

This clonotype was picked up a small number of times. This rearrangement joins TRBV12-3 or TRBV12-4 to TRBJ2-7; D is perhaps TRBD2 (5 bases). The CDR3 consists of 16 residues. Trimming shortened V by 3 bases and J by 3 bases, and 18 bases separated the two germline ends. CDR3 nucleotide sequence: TGTGCCAGCAGTTTGGCCGCGGGTCCGGCCCACTACGAGCAGTACTTC. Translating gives CASSLAAGPAHYEQYF.

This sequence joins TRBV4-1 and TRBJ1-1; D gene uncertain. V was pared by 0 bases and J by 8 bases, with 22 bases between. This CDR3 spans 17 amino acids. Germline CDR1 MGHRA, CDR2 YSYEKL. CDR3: CASSQDNSGIGLVEAFF. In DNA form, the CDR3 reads TGCGCCAGCAGCCAAGATAATTCGGGAATTGGGCTTGTCGAAGCTTTCTTT.

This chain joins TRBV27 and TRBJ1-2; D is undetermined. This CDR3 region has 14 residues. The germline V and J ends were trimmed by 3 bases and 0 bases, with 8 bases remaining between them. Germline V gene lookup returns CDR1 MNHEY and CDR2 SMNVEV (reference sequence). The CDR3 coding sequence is TGTGCCAGCAGTTTGGATGGTACTAACTATGGCTACACCTTC. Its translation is CASSLDGTNYGYTF.

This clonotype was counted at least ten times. The CDR3 DNA reads as TGTGCCAGCAGTTGGAGGGGTCAAACTGAAGCTTTCTTT. Amino acid sequence: CASSWRGQTEAFF. The V gene is TRBV28, the J gene TRBJ1-1, with a tentative D call TRBD1 (5 bases). The CDR3 covers 13 residues. Germline CDR1 and CDR2: MDHEN and SYDVKM. V was clipped by 4 bases and J by 5 bases, with 11 bases between them.

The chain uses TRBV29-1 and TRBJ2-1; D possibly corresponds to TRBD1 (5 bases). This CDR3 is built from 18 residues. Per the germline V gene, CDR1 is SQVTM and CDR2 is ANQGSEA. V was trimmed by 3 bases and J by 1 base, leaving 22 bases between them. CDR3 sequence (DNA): TGCAGCGTTGATAAACCCGCCTGGGGCGCACATTCCTACAATGAGCAGTTCTTC. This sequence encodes CSVDKPAWGAHSYNEQFF.

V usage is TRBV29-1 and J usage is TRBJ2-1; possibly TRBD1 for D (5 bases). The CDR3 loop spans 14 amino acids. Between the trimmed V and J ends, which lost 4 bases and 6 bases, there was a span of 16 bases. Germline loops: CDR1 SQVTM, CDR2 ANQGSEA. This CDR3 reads CSVGLGRVRNEQFF. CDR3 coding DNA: TGCAGCGTTGGGTTGGGCAGGGTACGCAATGAGCAGTTCTTC.

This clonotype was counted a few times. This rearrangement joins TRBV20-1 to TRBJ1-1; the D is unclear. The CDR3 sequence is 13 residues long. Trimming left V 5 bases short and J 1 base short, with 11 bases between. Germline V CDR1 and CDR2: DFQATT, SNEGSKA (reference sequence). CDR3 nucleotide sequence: TGCAGTGCTCCCAAGGCGGGGAACACTGAAGCTTTCTTT. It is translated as CSAPKAGNTEAFF.

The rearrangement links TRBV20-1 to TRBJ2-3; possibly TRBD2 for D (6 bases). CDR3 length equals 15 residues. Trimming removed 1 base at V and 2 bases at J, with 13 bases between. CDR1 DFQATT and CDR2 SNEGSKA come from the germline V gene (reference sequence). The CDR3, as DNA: TGCAGTGCTAGAGGGTCGACGGGGGTCACAGATACGCAGTATTTT. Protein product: CSARGSTGVTDTQYF.

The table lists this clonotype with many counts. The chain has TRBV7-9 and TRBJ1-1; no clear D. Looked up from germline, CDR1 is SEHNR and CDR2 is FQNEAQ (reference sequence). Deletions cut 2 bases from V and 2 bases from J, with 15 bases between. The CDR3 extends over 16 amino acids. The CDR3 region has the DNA TGTGCCAGCAGCTTAACCTACTCCAGGCAAAACACTGAAGCTTTCTTT. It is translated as CASSLTYSRQNTEAFF.

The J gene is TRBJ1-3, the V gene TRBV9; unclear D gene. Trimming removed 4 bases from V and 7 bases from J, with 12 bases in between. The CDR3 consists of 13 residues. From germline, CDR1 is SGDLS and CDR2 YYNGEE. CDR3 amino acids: CASSSGEGNTIYF. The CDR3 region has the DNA TGTGCCAGCAGCTCCGGAGAAGGTAACACCATATATTTT.

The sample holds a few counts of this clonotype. The CDR3 reads CAWTRTANTEAFF. CDR3 DNA sequence: TGTGCCTGGACGAGGACGGCGAACACTGAAGCTTTCTTT. This chain connects TRBV30 to TRBJ1-1; D is unclear. This CDR3 contains 13 residues. Between the trimmed V and J ends, which lost 4 bases and 1 base, there was a span of 10 bases. CDR1 and CDR2 from the germline V gene are GTSNPN and SVGIG (reference sequence). The complete variable domain, with remaining parts taken from reference TRBV30 and TRBJ1-1, reads SQTIHQWPATLVQPVGSPLSLECTVEGTSNPNLYWYRQAAGRGLQLLFYSVGIGQISSEVPQNLSASRPQDRQFILSSKKLLLSDSGFYLCAWTRTANTEAFFGQGTRLTVV.

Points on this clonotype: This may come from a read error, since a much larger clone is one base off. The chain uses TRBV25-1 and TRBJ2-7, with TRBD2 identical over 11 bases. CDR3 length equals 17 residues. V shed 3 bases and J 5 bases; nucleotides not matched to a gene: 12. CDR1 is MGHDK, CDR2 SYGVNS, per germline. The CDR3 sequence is CASSDPTSGIDSHEQYF. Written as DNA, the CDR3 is TGTGCCAGCAGTGACCCGACTAGCGGGATTGATTCCCACGAGCAGTACTTC.

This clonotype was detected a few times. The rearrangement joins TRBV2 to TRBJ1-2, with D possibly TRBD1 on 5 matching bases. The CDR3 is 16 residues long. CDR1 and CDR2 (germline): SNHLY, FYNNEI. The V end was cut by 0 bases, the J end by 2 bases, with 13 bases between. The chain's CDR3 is CASSEAQPGPNYGYTF. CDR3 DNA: TGTGCCAGCAGTGAAGCCCAGCCAGGGCCAAACTATGGCTACACCTTC.

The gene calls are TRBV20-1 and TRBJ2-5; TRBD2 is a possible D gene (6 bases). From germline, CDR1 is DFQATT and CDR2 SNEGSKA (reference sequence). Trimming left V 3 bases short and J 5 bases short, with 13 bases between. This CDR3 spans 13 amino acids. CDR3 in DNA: TGCAGTGCTAGGCCTAGCGTGTTCGAGACCCAGTACTTC. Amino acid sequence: CSARPSVFETQYF.

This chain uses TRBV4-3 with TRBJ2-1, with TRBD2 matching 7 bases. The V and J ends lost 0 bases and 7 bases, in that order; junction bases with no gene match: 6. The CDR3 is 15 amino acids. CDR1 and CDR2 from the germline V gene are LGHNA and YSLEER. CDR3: CASSQEVGGSNEQFF. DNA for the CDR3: TGCGCCAGCAGCCAAGAAGTTGGCGGGAGTAATGAGCAGTTCTTC.

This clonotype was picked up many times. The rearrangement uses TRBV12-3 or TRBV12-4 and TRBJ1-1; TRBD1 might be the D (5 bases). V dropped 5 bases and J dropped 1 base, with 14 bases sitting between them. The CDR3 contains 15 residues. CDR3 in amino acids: CASSPGWGSNTEAFF. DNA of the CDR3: TGTGCCAGCAGTCCAGGGTGGGGGTCGAACACTGAAGCTTTCTTT.

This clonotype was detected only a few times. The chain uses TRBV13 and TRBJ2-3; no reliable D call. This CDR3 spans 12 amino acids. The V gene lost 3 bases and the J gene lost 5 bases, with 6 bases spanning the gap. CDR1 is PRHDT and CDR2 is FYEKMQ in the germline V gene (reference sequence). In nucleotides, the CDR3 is TGTGCCAGCAGCTTTGGGCGAGATACGCAGTATTTT. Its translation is CASSFGRDTQYF.

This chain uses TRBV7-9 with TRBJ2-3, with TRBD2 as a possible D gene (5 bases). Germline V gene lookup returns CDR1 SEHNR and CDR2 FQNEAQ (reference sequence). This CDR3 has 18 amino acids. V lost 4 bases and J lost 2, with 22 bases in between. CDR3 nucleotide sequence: TGTGCCAGCAGCTCAAGTATCCCTGAGGGCCGCCCCACAGATACGCAGTATTTT. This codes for CASSSSIPEGRPTDTQYF.

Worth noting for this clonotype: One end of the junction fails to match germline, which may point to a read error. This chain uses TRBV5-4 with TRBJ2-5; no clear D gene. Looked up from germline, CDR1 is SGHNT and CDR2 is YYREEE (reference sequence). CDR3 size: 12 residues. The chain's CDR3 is CASSLGQETRYF. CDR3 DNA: TGTGCCAGCAGCTTGGGGCAAGAGACCCGGTACTTC. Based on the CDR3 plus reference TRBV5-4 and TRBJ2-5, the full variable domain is ETGVTQSPTHLIKTRGQQVTLRCSSQSGHNTVSWYQQALGQGPQFIFQYYREEENGRGNFPPRFSGLQFPNYSSELNVNALELDDSALYLCASSLGQETRYFGPGTRLLVL.

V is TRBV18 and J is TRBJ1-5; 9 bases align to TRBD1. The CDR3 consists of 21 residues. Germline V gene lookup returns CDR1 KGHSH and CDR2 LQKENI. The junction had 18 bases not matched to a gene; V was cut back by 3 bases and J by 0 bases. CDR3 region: CASSPGRLQGASFYSNQPQHF. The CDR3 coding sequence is TGTGCCAGCTCACCGGGGAGGTTACAGGGGGCGAGTTTCTATAGCAATCAGCCCCAGCATTTT.